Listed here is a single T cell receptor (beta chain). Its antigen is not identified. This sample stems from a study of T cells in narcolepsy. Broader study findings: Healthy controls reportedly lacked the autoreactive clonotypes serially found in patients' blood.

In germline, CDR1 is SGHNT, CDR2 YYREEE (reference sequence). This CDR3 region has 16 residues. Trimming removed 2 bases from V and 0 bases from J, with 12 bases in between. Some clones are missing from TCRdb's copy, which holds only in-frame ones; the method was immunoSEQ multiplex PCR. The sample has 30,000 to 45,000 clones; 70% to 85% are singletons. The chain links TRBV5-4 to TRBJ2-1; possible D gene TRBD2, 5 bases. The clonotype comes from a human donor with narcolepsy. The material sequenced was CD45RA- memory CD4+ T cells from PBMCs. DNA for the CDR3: TGTGCCAGCAGCTTAGGAGGTGCCCGCTCCTACAATGAGCAGTTCTTC. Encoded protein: CASSLGGARSYNEQFF.